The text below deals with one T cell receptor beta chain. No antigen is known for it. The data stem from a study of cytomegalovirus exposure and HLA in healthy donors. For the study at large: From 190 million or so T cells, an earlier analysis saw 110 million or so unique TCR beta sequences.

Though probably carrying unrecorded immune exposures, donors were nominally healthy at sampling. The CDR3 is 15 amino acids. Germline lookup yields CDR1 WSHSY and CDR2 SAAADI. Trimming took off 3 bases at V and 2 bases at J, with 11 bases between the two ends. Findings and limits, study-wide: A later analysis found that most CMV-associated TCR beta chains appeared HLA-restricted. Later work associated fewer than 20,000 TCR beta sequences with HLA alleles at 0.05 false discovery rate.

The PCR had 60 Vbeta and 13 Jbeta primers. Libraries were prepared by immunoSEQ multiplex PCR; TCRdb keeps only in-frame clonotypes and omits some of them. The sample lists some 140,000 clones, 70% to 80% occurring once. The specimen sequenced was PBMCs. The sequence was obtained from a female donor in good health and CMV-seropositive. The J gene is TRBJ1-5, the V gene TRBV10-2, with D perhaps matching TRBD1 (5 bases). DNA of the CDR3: TGCGCCAGCAGTGATAGCGGGGCGGGCAATCAGCCCCAGCATTTT. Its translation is CASSDSGAGNQPQHF.